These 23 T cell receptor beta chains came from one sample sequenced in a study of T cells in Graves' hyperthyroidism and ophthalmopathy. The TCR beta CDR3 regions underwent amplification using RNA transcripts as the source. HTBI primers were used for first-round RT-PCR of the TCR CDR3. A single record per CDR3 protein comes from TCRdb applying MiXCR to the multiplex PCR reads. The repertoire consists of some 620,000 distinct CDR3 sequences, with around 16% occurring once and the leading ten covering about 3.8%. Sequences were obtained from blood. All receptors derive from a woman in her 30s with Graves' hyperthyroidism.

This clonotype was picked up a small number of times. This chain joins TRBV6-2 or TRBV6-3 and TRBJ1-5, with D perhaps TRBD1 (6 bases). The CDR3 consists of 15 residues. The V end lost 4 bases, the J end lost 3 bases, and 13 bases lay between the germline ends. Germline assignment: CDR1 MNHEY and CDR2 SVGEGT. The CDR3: CASSWSGQINQPQHF. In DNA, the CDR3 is TGTGCCAGCAGTTGGTCTGGACAGATCAATCAGCCCCAGCATTTT.

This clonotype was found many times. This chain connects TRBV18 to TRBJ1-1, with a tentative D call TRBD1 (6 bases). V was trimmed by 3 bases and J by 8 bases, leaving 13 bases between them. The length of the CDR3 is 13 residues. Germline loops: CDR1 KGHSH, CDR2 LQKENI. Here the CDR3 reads CASSPLPGQEAFF. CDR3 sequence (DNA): TGTGCCAGCTCACCGTTGCCTGGACAGGAAGCTTTCTTT.

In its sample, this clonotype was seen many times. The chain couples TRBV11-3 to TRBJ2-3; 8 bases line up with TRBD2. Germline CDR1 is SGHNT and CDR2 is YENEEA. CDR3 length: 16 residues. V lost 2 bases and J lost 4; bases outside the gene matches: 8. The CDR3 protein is CASSLKLAGGSDTQYF. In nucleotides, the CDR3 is TGTGCCAGCAGCTTAAAACTGGCGGGAGGATCAGATACGCAGTATTTT.

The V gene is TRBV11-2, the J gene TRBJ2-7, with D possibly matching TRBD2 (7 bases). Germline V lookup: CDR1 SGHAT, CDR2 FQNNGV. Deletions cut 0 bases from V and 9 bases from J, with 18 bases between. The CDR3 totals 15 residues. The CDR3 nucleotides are TGTGCCAGCAGCTTAGATCGGGGGGCGAGTGGGGCGCAGTACTTC. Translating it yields CASSLDRGASGAQYF.

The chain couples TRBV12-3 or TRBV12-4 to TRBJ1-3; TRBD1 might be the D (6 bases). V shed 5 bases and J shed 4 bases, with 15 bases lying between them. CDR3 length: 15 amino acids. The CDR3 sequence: CASSETGYTGNTIYF. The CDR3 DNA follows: TGTGCCAGCAGTGAAACAGGGTATACCGGAAACACCATATATTTT.

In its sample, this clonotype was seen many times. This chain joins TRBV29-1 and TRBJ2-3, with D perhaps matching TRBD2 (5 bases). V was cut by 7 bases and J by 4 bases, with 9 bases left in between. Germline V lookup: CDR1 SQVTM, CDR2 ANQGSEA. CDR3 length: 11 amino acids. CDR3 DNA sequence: TGCAGCGGCGGGCGGGCAGATACGCAGTATTTT. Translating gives CSGGRADTQYF.

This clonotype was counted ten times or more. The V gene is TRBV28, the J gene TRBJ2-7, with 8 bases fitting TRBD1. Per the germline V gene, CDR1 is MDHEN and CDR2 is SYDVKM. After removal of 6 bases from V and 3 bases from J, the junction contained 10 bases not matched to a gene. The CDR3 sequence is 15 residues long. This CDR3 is CASRTTQDRDYEQYF. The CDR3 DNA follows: TGTGCCAGCAGAACGACCCAGGACAGGGACTACGAGCAGTACTTC.

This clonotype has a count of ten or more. CDR3 nucleotide sequence: TGTGCCAGCAGTTTAGAAACCTACAATGAGCAGTTCTTC. It is translated as CASSLETYNEQFF. J is TRBJ2-1 and V is TRBV28; D unresolved. The CDR3 totals 13 residues. Trimming stripped 2 bases from V and 2 bases from J, with 4 bases between. The germline V gene encodes CDR1 MDHEN and CDR2 SYDVKM.

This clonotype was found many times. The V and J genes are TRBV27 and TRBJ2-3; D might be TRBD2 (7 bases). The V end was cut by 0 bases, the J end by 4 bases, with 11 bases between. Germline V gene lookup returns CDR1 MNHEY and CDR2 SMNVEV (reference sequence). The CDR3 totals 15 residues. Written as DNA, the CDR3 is TGTGCCAGCAGTTTATCGGGGGGGCAAGCAGATACGCAGTATTTT. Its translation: CASSLSGGQADTQYF.

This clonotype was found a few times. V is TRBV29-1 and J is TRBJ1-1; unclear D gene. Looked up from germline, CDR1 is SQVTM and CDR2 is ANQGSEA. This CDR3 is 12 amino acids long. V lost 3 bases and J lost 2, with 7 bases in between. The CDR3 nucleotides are TGCAGCGTTGAGCTCAGCAACACTGAAGCTTTCTTT. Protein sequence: CSVELSNTEAFF.

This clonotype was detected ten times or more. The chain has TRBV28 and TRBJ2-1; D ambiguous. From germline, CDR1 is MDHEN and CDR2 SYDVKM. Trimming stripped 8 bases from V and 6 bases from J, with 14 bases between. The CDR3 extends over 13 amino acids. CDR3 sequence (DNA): TGTGCCAGCGTGGGTGGTTCGCTCAATGAGCAGTTCTTC. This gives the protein CASVGGSLNEQFF.

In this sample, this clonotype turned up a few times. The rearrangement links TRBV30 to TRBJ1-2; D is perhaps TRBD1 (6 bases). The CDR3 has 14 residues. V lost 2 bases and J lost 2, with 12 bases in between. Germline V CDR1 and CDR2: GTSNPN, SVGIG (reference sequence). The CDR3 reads CAWSSSDSNYGYTF. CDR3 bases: TGTGCCTGGAGTTCCTCGGACAGCAACTATGGCTACACCTTC.

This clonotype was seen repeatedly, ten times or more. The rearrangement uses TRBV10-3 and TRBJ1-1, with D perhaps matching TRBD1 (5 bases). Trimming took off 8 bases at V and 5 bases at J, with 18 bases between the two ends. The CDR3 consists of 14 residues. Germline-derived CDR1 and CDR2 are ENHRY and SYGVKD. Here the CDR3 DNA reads TGTGCCATCGGAGGAAGGGGCGCAGAGACTGAAGCTTTCTTT. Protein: CAIGGRGAETEAFF.

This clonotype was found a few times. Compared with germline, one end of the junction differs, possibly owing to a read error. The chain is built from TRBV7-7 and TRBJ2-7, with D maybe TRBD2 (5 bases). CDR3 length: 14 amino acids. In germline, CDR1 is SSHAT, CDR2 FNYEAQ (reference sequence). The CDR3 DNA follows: TGTGCTAGCAGCCCATCCCCGCTCGGGAACGAGCAGTACTTC. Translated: CASSPSPLGNEQYF.

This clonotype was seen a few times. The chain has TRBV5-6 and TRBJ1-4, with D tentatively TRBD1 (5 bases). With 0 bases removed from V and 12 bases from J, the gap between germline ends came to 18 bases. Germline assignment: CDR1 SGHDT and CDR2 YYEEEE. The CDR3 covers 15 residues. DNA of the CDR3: TGTGCCAGCAGCTTGGGGATCTTCCGGGGACGGGAACTGTTTTTT. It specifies CASSLGIFRGRELFF.

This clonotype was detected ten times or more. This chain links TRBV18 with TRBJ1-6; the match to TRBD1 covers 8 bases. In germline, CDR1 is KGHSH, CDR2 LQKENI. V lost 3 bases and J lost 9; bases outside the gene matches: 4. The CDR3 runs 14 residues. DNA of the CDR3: TGTGCCAGCTCACCGACAGGGGCTGGTTCACCCCTCCACTTT. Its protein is CASSPTGAGSPLHF.

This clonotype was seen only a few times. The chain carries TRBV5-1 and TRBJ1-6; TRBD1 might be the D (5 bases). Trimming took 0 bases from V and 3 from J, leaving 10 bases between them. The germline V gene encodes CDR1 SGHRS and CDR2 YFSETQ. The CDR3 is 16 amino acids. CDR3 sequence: CASSLEGTNYNSPLHF. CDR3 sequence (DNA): TGCGCCAGCAGCTTGGAAGGGACTAACTATAATTCACCCCTCCACTTT. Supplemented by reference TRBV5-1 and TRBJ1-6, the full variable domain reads KAGVTQTPRYLIKTRGQQVTLSCSPISGHRSVSWYQQTPGQGLQFLFEYFSETQRNKGNFPGRFSGRQFSNSRSEMNVSTLELGDSALYLCASSLEGTNYNSPLHFGNGTRLTVT.

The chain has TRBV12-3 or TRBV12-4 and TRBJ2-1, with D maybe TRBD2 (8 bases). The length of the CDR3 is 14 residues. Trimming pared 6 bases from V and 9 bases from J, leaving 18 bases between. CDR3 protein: CASSHGTRQGEQFF. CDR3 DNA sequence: TGTGCCAGCAGCCACGGGACTAGACAGGGTGAGCAGTTCTTC.

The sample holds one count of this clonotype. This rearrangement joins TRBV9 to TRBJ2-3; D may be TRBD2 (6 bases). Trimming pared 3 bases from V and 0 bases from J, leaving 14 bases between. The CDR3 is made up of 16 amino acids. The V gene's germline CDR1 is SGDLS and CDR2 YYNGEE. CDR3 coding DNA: TGTGCCAGCAGCGGGGAGGCGGGCCATAGCACAGATACGCAGTATTTT. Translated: CASSGEAGHSTDTQYF.

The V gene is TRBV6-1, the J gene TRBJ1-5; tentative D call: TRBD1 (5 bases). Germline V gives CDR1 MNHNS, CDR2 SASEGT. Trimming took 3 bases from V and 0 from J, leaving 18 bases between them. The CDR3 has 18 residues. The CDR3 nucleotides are TGTGCCAGCAGTGAGGCCCCGCAGGGACCGTATAGCAATCAGCCCCAGCATTTT. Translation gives CASSEAPQGPYSNQPQHF.

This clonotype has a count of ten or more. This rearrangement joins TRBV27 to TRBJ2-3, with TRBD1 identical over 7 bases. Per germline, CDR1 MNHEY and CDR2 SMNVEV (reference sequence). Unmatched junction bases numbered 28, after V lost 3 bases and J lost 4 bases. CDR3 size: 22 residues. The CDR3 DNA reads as TGTGCCAGCAGTTTCAACCCTCCATGGACCAGGGGGTTGTACCATGTGGCAGATACGCAGTATTTT. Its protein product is CASSFNPPWTRGLYHVADTQYF.

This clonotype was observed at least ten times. CDR3 protein: CASSFGAGPYEQYF. The CDR3 DNA reads as TGTGCCAGCAGTTTTGGAGCGGGACCCTACGAGCAGTACTTC. The rearrangement uses TRBV12-3 or TRBV12-4 and TRBJ2-7, with 7 bases identical to TRBD2. The trim removed 3 bases at V and 2 bases at J, leaving 4 bases unmatched. The CDR3 is 14 residues long.

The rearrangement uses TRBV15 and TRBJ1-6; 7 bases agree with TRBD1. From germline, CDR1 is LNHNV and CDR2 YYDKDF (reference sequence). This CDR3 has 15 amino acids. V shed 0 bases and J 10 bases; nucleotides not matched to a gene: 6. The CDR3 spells CATSRETGWRSPLHF. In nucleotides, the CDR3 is TGTGCCACCAGCAGAGAGACAGGGTGGCGGTCACCCCTCCACTTT.